These T cell receptor beta chains were read from a single sample in a study of shared clonotypes between healthy human individuals. Produced via immunoSEQ multiplex PCR; TCRdb's table is partial and in-frame only. The sample yields nearly 2 million clones, approximately 94% seen once. Source material: naive CD8+ T cells sorted from blood. These receptors all stem from a man between 18 and 35 years old in good health. The CDR3 runs from the conserved cysteine through the conserved F or W. Each record gives: D gene, clone size, J gene, V gene, CDR3 DNA, CDR3 protein. A D gene is named only where the DNA matches it firmly. Expanded clones get a size class; other rows say once, few or many, or leave the size out.

>TRBD2|-|TRBJ2-1|TRBV5-1
TGCGCCAGCAGCTTGATAGCGGGAGGTCTGGGCAATGAGCAGTTCTTC
CASSLIAGGLGNEQFF
>-|-|TRBJ2-5|TRBV5-8
TGTGCCAGCAGCTGGCGGGGCTTAGGAGAGACCCAGTACTTC
CASSWRGLGETQYF
>-|-|TRBJ2-7|TRBV7-6
TGTGCCAGCAGCTTAGCCCTCCGCTACGAGCAGTACTTC
CASSLALRYEQYF
>-|-|TRBJ2-1|TRBV7-9
TGTGCCAGCAGCTTAATAAACTCTAATGAGCAGTTCTTC
CASSLINSNEQFF
>-|-|TRBJ2-5|TRBV15
TGTGCCACCACCGATTTTACCAACGAAGAGACCCAGTACTTC
CATTDFTNEETQYF
>-|-|TRBJ2-1|TRBV10-3
TGTGCCATCAGTGATGTTTCGAATGAGCAGTTCTTC
CAISDVSNEQFF
>-|-|TRBJ2-1|TRBV6-5
TGTGCCAGCAGTTACTCGGACGCGGACAATGAGCAGTTCTTC
CASSYSDADNEQFF
>-|-|TRBJ2-3|TRBV6-6
TGTGCCAGCAGTTATCCGCTGGATACGCAGTATTTT
CASSYPLDTQYF
>-|once|TRBJ1-1|TRBV21-1
TGTGCCAGCAGCAAAGGTCAAGGTAAGAACACTGAAGCTTTCTTT
CASSKGQGKNTEAFF
>-|-|TRBJ2-1|TRBV4-2
TGTGCCAGCAGCCAAGAACGGGGTACTGAGCAGTTCTTC
CASSQERGTEQFF
>TRBD1|-|TRBJ1-2|TRBV5-1
TGCGCCAGCAGCTTGTCGGACAGGGGGGAGCTAGGCTACACCTTC
CASSLSDRGELGYTF
>TRBD1|-|TRBJ2-7|TRBV2
TGTGCCAGCGATGACAGGGACGAGCAGTACTTC
CASDDRDEQYF
>-|-|TRBJ2-5|TRBV5-5
TGTGCCAGCAGCTTGCCAAGGGGCCAAGAGACCCAGTACTTC
CASSLPRGQETQYF
>-|-|TRBJ1-2|TRBV13
TGTGCCAGCAGCGCCGGACAGCCTCTTTTGTATGGCTACACCTTC
CASSAGQPLLYGYTF
>-|-|TRBJ1-1|TRBV10-3
TGTGCCATCAGTGAGCCGGACAGTTTGAACACTGAAGCTTTCTTT
CAISEPDSLNTEAFF
>TRBD1|-|TRBJ2-1|TRBV6-5
TGTGCCAGCAGTGCCGGGACAGGGGACAATGAGCAGTTCTTC
CASSAGTGDNEQFF
>-|once|TRBJ2-1|TRBV5-5
TGTGCCAGCAGCTTGGTTCCAGACTCCTACAATGAGCAGTTCTTC
CASSLVPDSYNEQFF
>-|-|TRBJ1-6|TRBV4-2
TGTGCCAGCAGCCAGGGGGGTATCGGGACGTTAGACGGGGGACCCCTCCACTTT
CASSQGGIGTLDGGPLHF
>-|-|TRBJ2-1|TRBV27
TGTGCCAGCAGATATGGGATCGATGAGCAGTTCTTC
CASRYGIDEQFF
>TRBD1|-|TRBJ1-1|TRBV28
TGTGCCAGCAGTTTAACAGGGGGCGATGAAGCTTTCTTT
CASSLTGGDEAFF
>TRBD1|-|TRBJ2-3|TRBV7-9
TGTGCCAGCAGCTTACCCCGACAGGGGTCGGGCACAGATACGCAGTATTTT
CASSLPRQGSGTDTQYF
>-|-|TRBJ1-5|TRBV6-1
TGTGCCAGCAGTGGACAGGTGGGCAATCAGCCCCAGCATTTT
CASSGQVGNQPQHF
>-|-|TRBJ2-7|TRBV4-3
TGCGCCAGCAGCTCAGGAACGGACGGGGCCTACGAGCAGTACTTC
CASSSGTDGAYEQYF
>-|-|TRBJ1-4|TRBV15
TGTGCCACCAAACTATTCTCAACTAATGAAAAACTGTTTTTT
CATKLFSTNEKLFF
>TRBD2|-|TRBJ2-5|TRBV7-6
TGTGCCAGCAGCTTGCTTGGCGTAAGCGGGGGGGCAGAGACCCAGTACTTC
CASSLLGVSGGAETQYF
>-|-|TRBJ2-6|TRBV27
TGTGCCAGCAGTTTAGAGGGGCCTGGGGCCAACGTCCTGACTTTC
CASSLEGPGANVLTF
>TRBD1|-|TRBJ2-1|TRBV7-9
TGTGCCAGCAGCTTATCCACACCGACAGGGATTCATGAGCAGTTCTTC
CASSLSTPTGIHEQFF
>-|few|TRBJ1-4|TRBV13
TGTGCCAGCAGCTGGCAGGAGGATGAAAAACTGTTTTTT
CASSWQEDEKLFF
>-|-|TRBJ2-1|TRBV6-4
TGTGCCAGCAGTGACTACCCCACAGGGAGGGCCTCCTTTGGGTCCTACAATGAGCAGTTCTTC
CASSDYPTGRASFGSYNEQFF
>-|-|TRBJ1-1|TRBV7-9
TGTGCCAGCAGCAAAGAGGGGACAATGAACACTGAAGCTTTCTTT
CASSKEGTMNTEAFF
>TRBD2|-|TRBJ2-5|TRBV6-1
TGTGCCAGCAGTGACTGGCTAGCGGGGTCCCAGGGGGAGACCCAGTACTTC
CASSDWLAGSQGETQYF
>-|many|TRBJ1-1|TRBV10-2
TGCGCCAGCAGTGACTTAATGAACACTGAAGCTTTCTTT
CASSDLMNTEAFF
>TRBD1|-|TRBJ1-2|TRBV4-3
TGCGCCAGCAGCCGCCTCCACCCCCCGGGACAGGGTCCTATGCGCTACACCTTC
CASSRLHPPGQGPMRYTF
>-|-|TRBJ1-4|TRBV9
TGTGCCAGCAGCGTAGCGGGCAGGACTAATGAAAAACTGTTTTTT
CASSVAGRTNEKLFF